Each of the 6 T cell receptor beta chains below was sequenced from the same sample in a study of regulatory T cells in long-lasting Graves disease. Arm-PCR with iRepertoire HTBI primers amplified the CDR3 regions for these TCR beta libraries. TCRdb used MiXCR to reprocess the multiplex PCR reads, holding one entry per CDR3 protein. The sample lists more than 650,000 distinct CDR3 sequences, approximately 31% occurring once. The time point was: persistent/refractory GD, antithyroid drugs over 5 years with positive TRAb. Isolated PBMC RNA provided the starting material for the TCR library. The input for sequencing was peripheral blood mononuclear cells (PBMCs), taken when the disease was refractory, from a patient treated with antithyroid drugs. The source of these receptors is a female donor with Graves disease.

This clonotype was seen more than once but under ten times. This chain connects TRBV11-2 to TRBJ1-2, with a weak D call TRBD1 (5 bases). Trimming left V 7 bases short and J 2 bases short, with 8 bases between. CDR1 SGHAT and CDR2 FQNNGV come from the germline V gene. The CDR3 runs to 12 residues. The CDR3 nucleotides are TGTGCCAGCAACTCAGGGAACTATGGCTACACCTTC. Its translation is CASNSGNYGYTF.

The V and J genes are TRBV29-1 and TRBJ2-7; 10 positions match TRBD2. Trimming removed 4 bases from V and 3 bases from J; junction bases left unmatched: 0. CDR1 and CDR2 from the germline V gene are SQVTM and ANQGSEA. The CDR3 loop spans 12 amino acids. The CDR3 is CSVGTSGYEQYF. The CDR3 DNA is TGCAGCGTTGGGACTAGCGGCTACGAGCAGTACTTC.

This clonotype showed up just a few times. This chain links TRBV10-3 with TRBJ2-7, with D possibly being TRBD1 (6 bases). The germline CDR1 and CDR2 sequences are ENHRY and SYGVKD. V was cut by 7 bases and J by 6 bases, with 19 bases left in between. CDR3 length: 14 amino acids. The CDR3, as DNA: TGTGCCATCACCGAGACGGTCAGGGGTCCCGAGCAGTACTTC. It specifies CAITETVRGPEQYF.

This clonotype was observed many times. This chain links TRBV12-3 or TRBV12-4 with TRBJ1-2; D uncertain. CDR3 size: 16 residues. Trimming cost V 2 bases and J 4 bases, with 17 bases left between them. Written as DNA, the CDR3 is TGTGCCAGCAGTTTATATCGTAGGGTCAGCCCCTATGGCTACACCTTC. Translated, it gives CASSLYRRVSPYGYTF.

There are many counts of this clonotype. The chain joins TRBV28 to TRBJ1-1; D unresolved. Per germline, CDR1 MDHEN and CDR2 SYDVKM. V dropped 4 bases and J dropped 11 bases, with 11 bases sitting between them. CDR3 length equals 11 residues. The CDR3: CASSSPNRAFF. Written as DNA, the CDR3 is TGTGCCAGCAGTTCCCCCAATAGGGCTTTCTTT.

The sample holds a few counts of this clonotype. Here the CDR3 reads CASGSKGDTEAFF. The CDR3 DNA reads TGTGCCAGCGGAAGCAAAGGGGACACTGAAGCTTTCTTT. The J gene is TRBJ1-1, the V gene TRBV6-2 or TRBV6-3; perhaps TRBD1 as D (5 bases). Germline V CDR1 and CDR2: MNHEY, SVGEGT. CDR3 length: 13 amino acids. The V gene lost 8 bases and the J gene lost 3 bases, with 13 bases spanning the gap.